This T cell receptor beta chain was recovered during a study of blood T cell repertoires in COVID-19. Study-wide background: The origin of the acute and convalescent COVID-19 samples was the United States, Italy and Spain.

Profiling relied on immunoSEQ multiplex PCR, and the TCRdb table lists in-frame clones only, not all of them. The repertoire has about 520,000 clones, approximately 83% of them found once; the top ten carry roughly 3.2%. Sequencing used peripheral blood. The TCR was taken from a human donor in a cohort sampled during active COVID-19.

The CDR3 coding sequence is TGTGCCAGCAGACCGTCCGGAGCAGCAAGCTACACTGAAGCTTTCTTT. Amino acids: CASRPSGAASYTEAFF. The V and J genes are TRBV5-5 and TRBJ1-1; D not certain. This CDR3 spans 16 amino acids. Looked up from germline, CDR1 is SGHKS and CDR2 is YYEKEE (reference sequence). V was pared by 5 bases and J by 3 bases, with 20 bases between.